A single sample gave rise to the 5 T cell receptor beta chains below, sequenced in a study of T-cell reconstitution after alpha-beta-depleted transplantation in children. During its preparation, the TCRbeta library received unique molecular identifiers. TCRdb reprocessed the PCR reads via MiXCR and lists one record per CDR3 protein. The data hold approximately 240,000 distinct CDR3 sequences, with roughly a tenth observed a single time. The material was PBMCs from the stem cell graft donor, obtained from the stem cell graft. The source is a human donor who donated a stem cell graft to a child with acute lymphoblastic leukemia.

The chain recombines TRBV4-2 with TRBJ1-1; D ambiguous. The germline CDR1 and CDR2 sequences are LGHNA and YNFKEQ. This CDR3 is 14 amino acids long. Trimming took off 1 base at V and 1 base at J, with 7 bases between the two ends. The CDR3 here is CASSQGPRNTEAFF. CDR3 DNA: TGTGCCAGCAGCCAAGGGCCGAGGAACACTGAAGCTTTCTTT.

The chain couples TRBV15 to TRBJ1-2; 9 bases are a match to TRBD1. This CDR3 spans 13 amino acids. Trimming took 5 bases from V and 7 from J; bases not matched to a gene: 5. Looked up from germline, CDR1 is LNHNV and CDR2 is YYDKDF (reference sequence). In DNA, the CDR3 is TGTGCCACCAGCCCGGGACAGGGCTTTGGCTACACCTTC. Translation gives CATSPGQGFGYTF.

V usage is TRBV10-3 and J usage is TRBJ2-3; TRBD2 might be the D (7 bases). This CDR3 has 14 amino acids. The germline CDR1 and CDR2 sequences are ENHRY and SYGVKD. V lost 2 bases, J lost 2 bases, and 8 bases lay in between. The CDR3: CAISEGGATDTQYF. The CDR3, as DNA: TGTGCCATCAGTGAGGGGGGGGCCACAGATACGCAGTATTTT.

This clonotype has at least ten counts. This chain joins TRBV5-1 and TRBJ2-3, with D unclear. The CDR3 extends over 15 amino acids. V was cut by 0 bases and J by 1 base, with 9 bases left in between. Per germline, CDR1 SGHRS and CDR2 YFSETQ. This CDR3 is CASSLVVEGTDTQYF. Here the CDR3 DNA reads TGCGCCAGCAGCTTGGTGGTTGAGGGCACAGATACGCAGTATTTT.

J is TRBJ2-7 and V is TRBV7-8; no definite D call. Trimming took 9 bases from V and 4 from J, leaving 13 bases between them. This CDR3 has 12 amino acids. Germline CDR1 is SGHVS and CDR2 is FQNEAQ. CDR3 region: CASGSSRYEQYF. The CDR3 bases are TGTGCCAGTGGCTCATCCCGGTACGAGCAGTACTTC. The full variable domain, its missing parts supplied by reference TRBV7-8 and TRBJ2-7, is GAGVSQSPRYKVAKRGQDVALRCDPISGHVSLFWYQQALGQGPEFLTYFQNEAQLDKSGLPSDRFFAERPEGSVSTLKIQRTQQEDSAVYLCASGSSRYEQYFGPGTRLTVT.